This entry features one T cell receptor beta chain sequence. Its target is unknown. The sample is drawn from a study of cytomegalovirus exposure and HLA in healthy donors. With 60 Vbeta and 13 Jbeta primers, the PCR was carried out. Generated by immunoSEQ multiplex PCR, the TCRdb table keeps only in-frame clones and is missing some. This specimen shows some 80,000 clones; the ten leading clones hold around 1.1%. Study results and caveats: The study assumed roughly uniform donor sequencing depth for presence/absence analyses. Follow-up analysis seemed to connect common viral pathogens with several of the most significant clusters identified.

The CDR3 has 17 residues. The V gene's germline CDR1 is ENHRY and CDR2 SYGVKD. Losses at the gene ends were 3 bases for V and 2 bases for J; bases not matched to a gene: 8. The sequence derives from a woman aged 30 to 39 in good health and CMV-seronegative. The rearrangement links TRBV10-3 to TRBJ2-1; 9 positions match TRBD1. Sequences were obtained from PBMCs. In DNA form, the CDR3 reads TGTGCCATCAGTGACGGGACAGGGAGGAAGGCCTACAATGAGCAGTTCTTC. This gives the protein CAISDGTGRKAYNEQFF.